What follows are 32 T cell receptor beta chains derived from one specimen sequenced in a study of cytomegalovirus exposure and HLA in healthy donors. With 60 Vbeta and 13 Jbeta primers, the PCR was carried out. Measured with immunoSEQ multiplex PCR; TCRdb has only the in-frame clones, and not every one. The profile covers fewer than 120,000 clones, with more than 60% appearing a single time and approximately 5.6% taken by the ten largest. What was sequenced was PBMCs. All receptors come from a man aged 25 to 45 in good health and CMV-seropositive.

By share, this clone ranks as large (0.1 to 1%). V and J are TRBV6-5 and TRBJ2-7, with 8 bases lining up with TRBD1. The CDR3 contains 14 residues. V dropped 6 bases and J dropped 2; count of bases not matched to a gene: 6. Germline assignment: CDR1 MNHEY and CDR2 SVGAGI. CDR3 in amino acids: CASRIKDRAYEQYF. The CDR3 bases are TGTGCCAGCAGAATTAAGGACAGGGCCTACGAGCAGTACTTC.

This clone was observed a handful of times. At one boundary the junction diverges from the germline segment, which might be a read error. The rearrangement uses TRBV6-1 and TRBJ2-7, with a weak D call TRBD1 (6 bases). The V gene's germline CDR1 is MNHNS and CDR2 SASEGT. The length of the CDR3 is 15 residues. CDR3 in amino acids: CASSEALTQGYEQYF. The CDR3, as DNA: TGTGCCAGCAGTGAAGCTCTCACCCAGGGGTACGAGCAATACTTC.

For the CDR3, the DNA is TGTGCCAGCAGCTTAGGGTGGGGGGACGATCAGCCCCAGCATTTT. Its translation: CASSLGWGDDQPQHF. The chain has TRBV7-2 and TRBJ1-5, with D perhaps matching TRBD1 (5 bases). The CDR3 runs 15 residues. Germline CDR1 reads SGHTA; CDR2 reads FQGNSA. V lost 1 base, J lost 5 bases, and 12 bases lay in between.

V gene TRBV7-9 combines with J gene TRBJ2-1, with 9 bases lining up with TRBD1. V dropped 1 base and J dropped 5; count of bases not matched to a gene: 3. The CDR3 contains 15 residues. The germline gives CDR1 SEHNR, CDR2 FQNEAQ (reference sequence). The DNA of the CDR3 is TGTGCCAGCAGCTTAGACAGGGGGCCAAACAATGAGCAGTTCTTC. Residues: CASSLDRGPNNEQFF.

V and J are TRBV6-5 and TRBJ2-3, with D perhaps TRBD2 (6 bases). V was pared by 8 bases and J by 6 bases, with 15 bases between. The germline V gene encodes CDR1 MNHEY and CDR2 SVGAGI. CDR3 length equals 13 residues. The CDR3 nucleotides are TGTGCCAGCGGACCTTATGGGGGGGATACGCAGTATTTT. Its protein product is CASGPYGGDTQYF.

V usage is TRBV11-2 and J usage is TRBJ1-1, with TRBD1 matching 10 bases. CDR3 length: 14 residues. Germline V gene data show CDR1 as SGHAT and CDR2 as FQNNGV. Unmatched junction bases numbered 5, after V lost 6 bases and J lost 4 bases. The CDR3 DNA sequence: TGTGCCAGCAGTCTTGGGACAGGGGTCACTGAAGCTTTCTTT. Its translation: CASSLGTGVTEAFF.

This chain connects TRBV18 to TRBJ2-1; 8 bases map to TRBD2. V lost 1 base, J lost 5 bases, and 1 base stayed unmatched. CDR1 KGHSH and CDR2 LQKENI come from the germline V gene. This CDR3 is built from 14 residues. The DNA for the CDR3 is TGTGCCAGCTCACCACTACTAGCGGACAATGAGCAGTTCTTC. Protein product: CASSPLLADNEQFF.

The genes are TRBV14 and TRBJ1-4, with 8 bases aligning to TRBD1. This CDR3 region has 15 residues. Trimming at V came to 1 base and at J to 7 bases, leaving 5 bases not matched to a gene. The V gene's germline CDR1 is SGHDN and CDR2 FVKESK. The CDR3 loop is CASSQGSGGFEKLFF. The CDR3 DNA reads TGTGCCAGCAGCCAAGGATCAGGGGGCTTTGAAAAACTGTTTTTT.

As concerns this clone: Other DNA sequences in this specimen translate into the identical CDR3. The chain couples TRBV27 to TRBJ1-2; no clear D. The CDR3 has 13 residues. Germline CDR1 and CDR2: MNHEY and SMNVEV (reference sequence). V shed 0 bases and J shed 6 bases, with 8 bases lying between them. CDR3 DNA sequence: TGTGCCAGCAGTTTATCGGCGGCAAATGGCTACACCTTC. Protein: CASSLSAANGYTF.

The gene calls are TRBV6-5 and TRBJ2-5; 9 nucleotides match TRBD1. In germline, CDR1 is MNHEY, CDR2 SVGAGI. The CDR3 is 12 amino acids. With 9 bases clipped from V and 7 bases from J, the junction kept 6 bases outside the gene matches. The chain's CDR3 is CASSGQGPTQYF. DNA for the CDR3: TGTGCCAGTTCCGGACAGGGGCCGACCCAGTACTTC.

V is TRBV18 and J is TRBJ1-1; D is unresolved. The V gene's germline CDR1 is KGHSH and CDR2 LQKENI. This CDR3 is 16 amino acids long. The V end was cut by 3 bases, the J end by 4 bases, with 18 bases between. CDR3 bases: TGTGCCAGCTCACCGTCGGGCCGTCGTGAGGGCACTGAAGCTTTCTTT. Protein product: CASSPSGRREGTEAFF. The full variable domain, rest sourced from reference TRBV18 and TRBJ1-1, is NAGVMQNPRHLVRRRGQEARLRCSPMKGHSHVYWYRQLPEEGLKFMVYLQKENIIDESGMPKERFSAEFPKEGPSILRIQQVVRGDSAAYFCASSPSGRREGTEAFFGQGTRLTVV.

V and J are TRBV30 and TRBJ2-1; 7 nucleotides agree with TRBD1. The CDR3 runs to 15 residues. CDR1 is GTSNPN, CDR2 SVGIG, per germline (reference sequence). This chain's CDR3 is CASTGTIMPYNEQFF. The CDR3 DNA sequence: TGTGCGTCGACAGGGACCATTATGCCCTACAATGAGCAGTTCTTC.

The CDR3 spells CASSETSGLAKNIQYF. Written as DNA, the CDR3 is TGTGCCAGCAGCGAAACTAGCGGGCTAGCCAAAAACATTCAGTACTTC. The chain employs TRBV6-1 and TRBJ2-4; TRBD2 aligns across 9 bases. J lost 0 bases, V lost 6 bases, and 6 bases had no gene match. The CDR3 totals 16 residues. Per germline, CDR1 MNHNS and CDR2 SASEGT.

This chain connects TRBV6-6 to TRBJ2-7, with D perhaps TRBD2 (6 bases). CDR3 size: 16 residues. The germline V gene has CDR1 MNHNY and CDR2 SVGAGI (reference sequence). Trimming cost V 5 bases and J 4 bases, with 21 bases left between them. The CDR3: CASSLPPGTESYEQYF. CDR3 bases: TGTGCCAGCAGTCTCCCCCCCGGGACTGAAAGTTACGAGCAGTACTTC.

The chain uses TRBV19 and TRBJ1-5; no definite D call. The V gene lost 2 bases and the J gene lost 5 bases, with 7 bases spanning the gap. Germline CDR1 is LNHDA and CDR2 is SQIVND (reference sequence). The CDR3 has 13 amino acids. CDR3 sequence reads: CASSINAYQPQHF. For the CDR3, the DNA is TGTGCCAGTAGTATAAACGCGTATCAGCCCCAGCATTTT.

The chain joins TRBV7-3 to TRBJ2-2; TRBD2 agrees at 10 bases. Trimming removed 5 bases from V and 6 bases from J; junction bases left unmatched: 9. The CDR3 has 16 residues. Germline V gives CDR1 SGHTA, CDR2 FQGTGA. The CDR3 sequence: CASSPTGTSDSGELFF. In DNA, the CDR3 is TGTGCCAGCAGCCCCACCGGGACTAGCGACTCCGGGGAGCTGTTTTTT.

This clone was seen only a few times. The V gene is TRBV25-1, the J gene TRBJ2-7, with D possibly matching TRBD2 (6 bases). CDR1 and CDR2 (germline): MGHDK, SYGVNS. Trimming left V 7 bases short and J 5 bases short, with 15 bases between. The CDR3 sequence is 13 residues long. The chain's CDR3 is CASTRGGSDEQYF. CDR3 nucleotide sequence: TGTGCCAGCACCCGAGGAGGGAGCGACGAGCAGTACTTC.

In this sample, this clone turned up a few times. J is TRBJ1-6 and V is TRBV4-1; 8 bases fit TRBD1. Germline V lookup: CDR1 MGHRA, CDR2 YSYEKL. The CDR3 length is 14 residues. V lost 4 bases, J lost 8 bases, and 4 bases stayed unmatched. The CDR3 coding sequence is TGCGCCAGCAGCCCAGGACAGGGTTATTCACCCCTCCACTTT. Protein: CASSPGQGYSPLHF.

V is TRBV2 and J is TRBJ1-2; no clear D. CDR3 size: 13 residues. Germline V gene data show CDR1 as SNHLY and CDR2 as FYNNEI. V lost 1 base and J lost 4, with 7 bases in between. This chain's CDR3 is CASSEGTVYGYTF. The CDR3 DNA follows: TGTGCCAGCAGTGAAGGAACGGTCTATGGCTACACCTTC.

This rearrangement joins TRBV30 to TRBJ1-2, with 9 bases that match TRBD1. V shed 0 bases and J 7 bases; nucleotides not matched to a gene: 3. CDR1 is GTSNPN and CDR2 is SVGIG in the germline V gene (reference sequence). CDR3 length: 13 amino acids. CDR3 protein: CAWSVQGASGYTF. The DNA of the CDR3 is TGTGCCTGGAGTGTACAGGGGGCGTCTGGCTACACCTTC.

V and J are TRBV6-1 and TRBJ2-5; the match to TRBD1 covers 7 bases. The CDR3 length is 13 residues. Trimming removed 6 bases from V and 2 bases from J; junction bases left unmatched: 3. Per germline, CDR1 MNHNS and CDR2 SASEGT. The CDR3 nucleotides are TGTGCCAGCAGCGACAGGGAACAAGAGACCCAGTACTTC. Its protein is CASSDREQETQYF.

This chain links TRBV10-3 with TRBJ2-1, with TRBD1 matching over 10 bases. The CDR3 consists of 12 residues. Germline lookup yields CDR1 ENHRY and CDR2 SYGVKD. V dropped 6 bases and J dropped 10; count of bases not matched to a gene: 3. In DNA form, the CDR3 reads TGTGCCATCAGGGGGACAGGGGACGAGCAGTTCTTC. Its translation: CAIRGTGDEQFF.

The DNA for the CDR3 is TGCGCCAGCAGCTTGGTGGGGACAGGGGACGAGCAGTACTTC. Residues: CASSLVGTGDEQYF. The V gene is TRBV5-1, the J gene TRBJ2-7; 10 bases line up with TRBD1. Trimming cost V 0 bases and J 5 bases; bases outside gene matches: 2. The CDR3 has 14 amino acids. Germline V CDR1 and CDR2: SGHRS, YFSETQ.

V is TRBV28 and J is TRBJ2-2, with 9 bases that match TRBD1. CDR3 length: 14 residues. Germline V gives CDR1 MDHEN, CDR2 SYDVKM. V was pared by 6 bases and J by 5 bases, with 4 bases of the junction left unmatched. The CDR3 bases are TGTGCCAGCAGCCAGACAGGGGGAACCGGGGAGCTGTTTTTT. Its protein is CASSQTGGTGELFF.

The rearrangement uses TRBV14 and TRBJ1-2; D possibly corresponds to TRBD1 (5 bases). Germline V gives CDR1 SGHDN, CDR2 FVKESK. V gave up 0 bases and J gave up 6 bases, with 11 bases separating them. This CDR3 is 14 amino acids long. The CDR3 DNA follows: TGTGCCAGCAGCCAAGATTGGAGCAGGGATGGCTACACCTTC. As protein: CASSQDWSRDGYTF.

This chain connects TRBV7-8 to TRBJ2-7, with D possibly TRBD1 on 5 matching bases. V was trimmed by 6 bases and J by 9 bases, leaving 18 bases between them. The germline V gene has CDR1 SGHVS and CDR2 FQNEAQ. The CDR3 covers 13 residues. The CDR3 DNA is TGTGCCAGCAGGCCTCGACAGAGTACGGGGCAGTACTTC. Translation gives CASRPRQSTGQYF. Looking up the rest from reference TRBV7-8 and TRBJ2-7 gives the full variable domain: GAGVSQSPRYKVAKRGQDVALRCDPISGHVSLFWYQQALGQGPEFLTYFQNEAQLDKSGLPSDRFFAERPEGSVSTLKIQRTQQEDSAVYLCASRPRQSTGQYFGPGTRLTVT.

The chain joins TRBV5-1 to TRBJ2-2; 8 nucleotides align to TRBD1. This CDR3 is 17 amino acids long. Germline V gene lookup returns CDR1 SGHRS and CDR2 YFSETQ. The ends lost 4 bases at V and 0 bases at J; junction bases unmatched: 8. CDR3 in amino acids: CASSRNPTGANTGELFF. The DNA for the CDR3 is TGCGCCAGCAGCCGCAACCCGACAGGGGCGAACACCGGGGAGCTGTTTTTT.

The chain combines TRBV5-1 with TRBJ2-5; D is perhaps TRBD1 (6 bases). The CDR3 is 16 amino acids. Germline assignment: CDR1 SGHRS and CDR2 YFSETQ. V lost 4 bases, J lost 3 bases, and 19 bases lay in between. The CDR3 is CASSLSPDRSKETQYF. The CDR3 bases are TGCGCCAGCAGCCTTTCCCCGGACAGATCCAAAGAGACCCAGTACTTC.

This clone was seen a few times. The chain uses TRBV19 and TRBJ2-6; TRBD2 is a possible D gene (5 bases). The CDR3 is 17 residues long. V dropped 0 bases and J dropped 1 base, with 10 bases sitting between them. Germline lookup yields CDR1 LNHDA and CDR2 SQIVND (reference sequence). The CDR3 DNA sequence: TGTGCCAGTAGTATAGATCGGAGGAGGTCTGGGGCCAACGTCCTGACTTTC. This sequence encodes CASSIDRRRSGANVLTF.

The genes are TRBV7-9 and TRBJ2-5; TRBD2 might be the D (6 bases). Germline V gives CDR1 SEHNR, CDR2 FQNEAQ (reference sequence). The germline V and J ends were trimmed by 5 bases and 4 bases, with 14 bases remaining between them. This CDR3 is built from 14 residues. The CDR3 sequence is CASSRGSGVETQYF. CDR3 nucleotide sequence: TGTGCCAGCAGCCGGGGATCGGGGGTAGAGACCCAGTACTTC.

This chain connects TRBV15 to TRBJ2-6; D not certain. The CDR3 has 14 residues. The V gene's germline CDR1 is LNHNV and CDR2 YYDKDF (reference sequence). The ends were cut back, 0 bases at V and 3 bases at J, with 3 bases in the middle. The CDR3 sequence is CATSRDRGANVLTF. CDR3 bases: TGTGCCACCAGCAGAGATCGTGGGGCCAACGTCCTGACTTTC.

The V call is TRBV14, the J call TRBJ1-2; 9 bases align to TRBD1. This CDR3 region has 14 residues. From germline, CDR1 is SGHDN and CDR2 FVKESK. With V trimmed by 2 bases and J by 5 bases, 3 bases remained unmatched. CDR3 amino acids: CASSQTGGSYGYTF. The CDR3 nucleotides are TGTGCCAGCAGCCAAACAGGGGGCTCGTATGGCTACACCTTC.